Listed here are 23 T cell receptor beta chains from one sample, sequenced in a study of cytomegalovirus exposure and HLA in healthy donors. 13 Jbeta primers and 60 Vbeta primers were used for the PCR. Method: immunoSEQ multiplex PCR; TCRdb's copy keeps in-frame clones and lacks some. The profile covers about 100,000 clones, with more than 80% appearing a single time and about 3.8% taken by the ten largest. Sequencing used PBMCs. Receptors were obtained from a man between 25 and 39 years old in good health and CMV-seronegative.

The CDR3, as DNA: TGTGCCTGGACAGGGGTTAACACTGAAGCTTTCTTT. Translation: CAWTGVNTEAFF. This chain connects TRBV30 to TRBJ1-1; weak D call: TRBD1 (6 bases). V was cut by 4 bases and J by 2 bases, with 8 bases left in between. Germline CDR1 reads GTSNPN; CDR2 reads SVGIG (reference sequence). The CDR3 is 12 amino acids.

The chain recombines TRBV7-9 with TRBJ2-7; tentative D call: TRBD2 (6 bases). The germline CDR1 and CDR2 sequences are SEHNR and FQNEAQ (reference sequence). Trimming took 4 bases from V and 4 from J, leaving 17 bases between them. The CDR3 is 15 amino acids. For the CDR3, the DNA is TGTGCCAGCAGCTCCAGCGGGCTAGCGAATTACGAGCAGTACTTC. This translates into CASSSSGLANYEQYF.

The gene calls are TRBV5-1 and TRBJ2-5; TRBD2 is a possible D gene (5 bases). Germline V CDR1 and CDR2: SGHRS, YFSETQ. The CDR3 runs 13 residues. The germline V and J ends were trimmed by 6 bases and 5 bases, with 14 bases remaining between them. The DNA of the CDR3 is TGCGCCAGCACCCATCGGGGTTTGGAGACCCAGTACTTC. Its protein is CASTHRGLETQYF.

The chain uses TRBV29-1 and TRBJ1-2; weak D call: TRBD1 (5 bases). V was cut by 0 bases and J by 4 bases, with 12 bases left in between. This CDR3 region has 14 residues. In germline, CDR1 is SQVTM, CDR2 ANQGSEA. The CDR3 DNA reads TGCAGCGTTGAAGAGGAGGGGTCCTCCTATGGCTACACCTTC. This sequence encodes CSVEEEGSSYGYTF.

This chain connects TRBV4-2 to TRBJ2-7; D may be TRBD1 (6 bases). Germline V CDR1 and CDR2: LGHNA, YNFKEQ. V was trimmed by 7 bases and J by 4 bases, leaving 20 bases between them. The length of the CDR3 is 15 residues. The CDR3 bases are TGTGCCAGCACATGGGTAGGGGGAGATCCTTACGAGCAGTACTTC. Its translation is CASTWVGGDPYEQYF.

V gene TRBV7-3 combines with J gene TRBJ2-7, with 7 bases identical to TRBD1. The CDR3 length is 13 residues. CDR1 and CDR2 (germline): SGHTA, FQGTGA. The V gene end was trimmed by 0 bases and the J gene end by 5 bases; junction bases not matched to a gene: 1. The CDR3 DNA is TGTGCCAGCAGCTTAACAGGGGGCCACGAGCAGTACTTC. This codes for CASSLTGGHEQYF. Variable domain in full (rest from reference TRBV7-3 and TRBJ2-7): GAGVSQTPSNKVTEKGKYVELRCDPISGHTALYWYRQSLGQGPEFLIYFQGTGAADDSGLPNDRFFAVRPEGSVSTLKIQRTERGDSAVYLCASSLTGGHEQYFGPGTRLTVT.

The V call is TRBV6-1, the J call TRBJ2-7, with a possible D match to TRBD1 (6 bases). V was pared by 1 base and J by 3 bases, with 10 bases between. This CDR3 contains 14 residues. Germline V lookup: CDR1 MNHNS, CDR2 SASEGT. The CDR3 spells CASSEGGHFYEQYF. CDR3 coding DNA: TGTGCCAGCAGTGAAGGGGGACACTTCTACGAGCAGTACTTC.

The chain carries TRBV11-3 and TRBJ2-2, with TRBD1 matching 9 bases. V lost 5 bases to trimming and J lost 7 bases; unmatched junction nucleotides: 5. Per germline, CDR1 SGHNT and CDR2 YENEEA. The CDR3 extends over 14 amino acids. In DNA, the CDR3 is TGTGCCAGCAGCCGCCCGGGACAGGGCGGGGAGCTGTTTTTT. Amino acid sequence: CASSRPGQGGELFF.

In regard to this clone: Other DNA variants within this sample encode the same CDR3. This sequence joins TRBV30 and TRBJ2-7; D not resolved. Trimming removed 0 bases from V and 1 base from J, with 4 bases in between. Germline V lookup: CDR1 GTSNPN, CDR2 SVGIG (reference sequence). The CDR3 sequence is 12 residues long. The CDR3: CAWSVLSYEQYF. CDR3 DNA: TGTGCCTGGAGTGTACTGTCCTACGAGCAGTACTTC.

This clone was counted once. The chain couples TRBV2 to TRBJ1-2; D might be TRBD1 (6 bases). Germline V gene sequence: CDR1 SNHLY, CDR2 FYNNEI. V gave up 2 bases and J gave up 4 bases, with 14 bases separating them. The CDR3 is made up of 15 amino acids. CDR3 residues: CASSELAGESYGYTF. Written as DNA, the CDR3 is TGTGCCAGCAGTGAACTGGCAGGGGAGAGCTATGGCTACACCTTC. Combining the CDR3 with reference TRBV2 and TRBJ1-2 gives the whole variable domain EPEVTQTPSHQVTQMGQEVILRCVPISNHLYFYWYRQILGQKVEFLVSFYNNEISEKSEIFDDQFSVERPDGSNFTLKIRSTKLEDSAMYFCASSELAGESYGYTFGSGTRLTVV.

V and J are TRBV5-6 and TRBJ2-7; TRBD2 is a possible D gene (6 bases). CDR3 length equals 16 residues. Germline V gene sequence: CDR1 SGHDT, CDR2 YYEEEE. Trimming removed 0 bases at V and 0 bases at J, with 13 bases between. This chain's CDR3 is CASSLAWGGASYEQYF. The CDR3 nucleotides are TGTGCCAGCAGCTTGGCCTGGGGCGGGGCCTCCTACGAGCAGTACTTC.

This clone showed up just a few times. CDR3 in DNA: TGTGCCTGGAACGGTACACCGCTCCAGGGAAACACCTTC. It codes for CAWNGTPLQGNTF. V and J are TRBV30 and TRBJ1-2, with a weak D call TRBD1 (5 bases). The CDR3 length is 13 residues. The germline gives CDR1 GTSNPN, CDR2 SVGIG (reference sequence). V was pared by 4 bases and J by 12 bases, with 21 bases between.

The chain uses TRBV27 and TRBJ2-5; D perhaps matches TRBD2 (6 bases). With 5 bases removed from V and 5 bases from J, the gap between germline ends came to 9 bases. Germline V gives CDR1 MNHEY, CDR2 SMNVEV (reference sequence). The CDR3 extends over 12 amino acids. CDR3 coding DNA: TGTGCCAGCAGTCCGGAGGGTGAGACCCAGTACTTC. This translates into CASSPEGETQYF.

The chain has TRBV6-6 and TRBJ2-7; possibly TRBD1 for D (6 bases). This CDR3 has 15 amino acids. V was shortened by 2 bases and J by 3 bases, with 14 bases between the two germline ends. Looked up from germline, CDR1 is MNHNY and CDR2 is SVGAGI (reference sequence). The CDR3 sequence: CASSYQPGQNYEQYF. CDR3 DNA sequence: TGTGCCAGCAGTTACCAACCGGGACAAAACTACGAGCAGTACTTC.

V and J are TRBV30 and TRBJ1-4; D is unclear. The V and J ends lost 4 bases and 10 bases respectively, with 13 bases between them. This CDR3 is 12 amino acids long. Germline assignment: CDR1 GTSNPN and CDR2 SVGIG (reference sequence). The chain's CDR3 is CAWIKEGGKLFF. The CDR3 DNA reads as TGTGCCTGGATCAAAGAGGGAGGAAAACTGTTTTTT.

V is TRBV2 and J is TRBJ1-5; 7 nucleotides agree with TRBD1. From germline, CDR1 is SNHLY and CDR2 FYNNEI. With 6 bases clipped from V and 5 bases from J, the junction kept 10 bases outside the gene matches. This CDR3 has 15 amino acids. The chain's CDR3 is CASSSDRDFDQPQHF. The CDR3 DNA sequence: TGTGCCAGCAGCTCCGACAGGGATTTCGATCAGCCCCAGCATTTT.

The chain carries TRBV28 and TRBJ2-3; 10 bases align to TRBD2. Germline V gives CDR1 MDHEN, CDR2 SYDVKM. V trimming: 5 bases; J trimming: 2 bases; junction bases outside the gene matches: 7. This CDR3 region has 16 residues. Here the CDR3 reads CASSPSGGGFTDTQYF. As DNA, the CDR3 is TGTGCCAGCAGTCCCAGCGGGGGGGGATTCACAGATACGCAGTATTTT. Supplemented by reference TRBV28 and TRBJ2-3, the full variable domain reads DVKVTQSSRYLVKRTGEKVFLECVQDMDHENMFWYRQDPGLGLRLIYFSYDVKMKEKGDIPEGYSVSREKKERFSLILESASTNQTSMYLCASSPSGGGFTDTQYFGPGTRLTVL.

This clone was found once. This sequence joins TRBV11-2 and TRBJ2-5; D might be TRBD1 (5 bases). The CDR3 length is 15 residues. CDR1 and CDR2 from the germline V gene are SGHAT and FQNNGV. Trimming stripped 5 bases from V and 5 bases from J, with 18 bases between. The CDR3 nucleotides read TGTGCCAGCAGCCCTCGACAGACCGAAGAGGAGACCCAGTACTTC. It is translated as CASSPRQTEEETQYF.

This chain joins TRBV28 and TRBJ2-7; TRBD2 aligns across 13 bases. The V and J ends lost 3 bases and 7 bases, in that order; junction bases with no gene match: 9. In germline, CDR1 is MDHEN, CDR2 SYDVKM. The CDR3 length is 16 residues. The CDR3 reads CASSFPRTSGRGEQYF. For the CDR3, the DNA is TGTGCCAGCAGTTTCCCTCGGACTAGCGGGAGAGGTGAGCAGTACTTC. Using reference TRBV28 and TRBJ2-7 for the parts outside the CDR3, the full variable domain is DVKVTQSSRYLVKRTGEKVFLECVQDMDHENMFWYRQDPGLGLRLIYFSYDVKMKEKGDIPEGYSVSREKKERFSLILESASTNQTSMYLCASSFPRTSGRGEQYFGPGTRLTVT.

The chain combines TRBV28 with TRBJ2-6; weak D call: TRBD1 (5 bases). This CDR3 region has 17 residues. V lost 3 bases and J lost 0, with 12 bases in between. Germline V CDR1 and CDR2: MDHEN, SYDVKM. CDR3: CASSLLGVRSGANVLTF. The CDR3 DNA follows: TGTGCCAGCAGTTTGCTAGGGGTACGCTCTGGGGCCAACGTCCTGACTTTC.

As concerns this clone: The sample holds other DNA sequences that translate to the same CDR3. The V call is TRBV29-1, the J call TRBJ2-3; 13 nucleotides align to TRBD2. The CDR3 totals 14 residues. J was trimmed by 6 bases and V by 6 bases; bases with no gene match: 6. CDR1 is SQVTM and CDR2 is ANQGSEA in the germline V gene. The CDR3: CSVGGLAGPDTQYF. The CDR3 DNA follows: TGCAGCGTCGGGGGACTAGCGGGGCCTGATACGCAGTATTTT.

At least ten counts were recorded for this clone. This sequence joins TRBV6-4 and TRBJ2-3, with 12 bases fitting TRBD2. The V segment lost 4 bases and the J segment 4 bases; nucleotides outside the gene matches: 0. The CDR3 has 14 residues. CDR1 and CDR2 from the germline V gene are MRHNA and SNTAGT. This chain's CDR3 is CASSASGGADTQYF. The CDR3 DNA is TGTGCCAGCAGTGCTAGCGGGGGGGCAGATACGCAGTATTTT.

The chain combines TRBV29-1 with TRBJ2-2; 10 bases fit TRBD1. The CDR3 covers 15 residues. The V gene end was trimmed by 2 bases and the J gene end by 6 bases; junction bases not matched to a gene: 6. Germline CDR1 reads SQVTM; CDR2 reads ANQGSEA. CDR3 sequence reads: CSVEKSGTGAGELFF. CDR3 DNA: TGCAGCGTTGAAAAATCCGGGACAGGGGCCGGGGAGCTGTTTTTT.